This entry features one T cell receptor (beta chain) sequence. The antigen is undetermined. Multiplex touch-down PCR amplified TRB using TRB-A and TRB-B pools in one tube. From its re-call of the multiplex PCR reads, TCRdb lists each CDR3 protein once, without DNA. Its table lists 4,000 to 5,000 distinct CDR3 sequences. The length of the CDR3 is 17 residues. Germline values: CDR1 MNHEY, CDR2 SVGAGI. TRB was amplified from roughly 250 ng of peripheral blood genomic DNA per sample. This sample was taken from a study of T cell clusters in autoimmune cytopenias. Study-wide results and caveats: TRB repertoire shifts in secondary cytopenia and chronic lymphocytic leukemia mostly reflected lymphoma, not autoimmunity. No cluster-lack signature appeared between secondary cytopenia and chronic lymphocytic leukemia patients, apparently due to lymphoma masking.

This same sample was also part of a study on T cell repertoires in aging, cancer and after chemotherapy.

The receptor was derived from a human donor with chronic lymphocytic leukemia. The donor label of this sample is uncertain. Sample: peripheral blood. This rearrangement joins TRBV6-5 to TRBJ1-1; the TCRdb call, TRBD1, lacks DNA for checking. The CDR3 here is CASNSGPMGGSNTEAFF.